A single sample is the source of the 3 T cell receptor beta chains below, sequenced in a study of T cells in Graves' hyperthyroidism and ophthalmopathy. The investigators amplified TCR beta CDR3 regions from RNA transcripts. During a first-round RT-PCR of the TCR CDR3, the HTBI primer set was used. TCRdb passed the multiplex PCR reads through MiXCR, listing each CDR3 protein once. The data hold fewer than 450,000 distinct CDR3 sequences, with about 18% observed a single time. The sample comprised blood. The receptor set was obtained from a woman in her twenties or thirties with Graves' hyperthyroidism that later progressed to Graves' ophthalmopathy.

V usage is TRBV28 and J usage is TRBJ2-7; 9 bases align to TRBD1. The V and J ends lost 7 bases and 4 bases, in that order; junction bases with no gene match: 23. Germline CDR1 reads MDHEN; CDR2 reads SYDVKM. The CDR3 spans 19 residues. The CDR3 nucleotides read TGTGCCAGCACTCCTTACGCTGGGATCTCGGGACAGGGACTTTACGAGCAGTACTTC. Amino acid sequence: CASTPYAGISGQGLYEQYF.

The rearrangement uses TRBV18 and TRBJ1-2; 7 bases align to TRBD1. The CDR3 runs to 15 residues. Germline values: CDR1 KGHSH, CDR2 LQKENI. Trimming removed 3 bases from V and 4 bases from J; junction bases left unmatched: 8. Here the CDR3 DNA reads TGTGCCAGCTCACCGGCAGGGGGTTCGACCTATGGCTACACCTTC. The encoded protein is CASSPAGGSTYGYTF. The whole variable domain, filled in from reference TRBV18 and TRBJ1-2, reads NAGVMQNPRHLVRRRGQEARLRCSPMKGHSHVYWYRQLPEEGLKFMVYLQKENIIDESGMPKERFSAEFPKEGPSILRIQQVVRGDSAAYFCASSPAGGSTYGYTFGSGTRLTVV.

The V gene is TRBV5-4, the J gene TRBJ2-3; 8 bases are a match to TRBD2. This CDR3 region has 15 residues. Looked up from germline, CDR1 is SGHNT and CDR2 is YYREEE (reference sequence). The V gene end was trimmed by 6 bases and the J gene end by 2 bases; junction bases not matched to a gene: 8. The CDR3 sequence: CASTLSGGYTDTQYF. The CDR3 DNA is TGTGCCAGCACCCTGAGCGGGGGATACACAGATACGCAGTATTTT.